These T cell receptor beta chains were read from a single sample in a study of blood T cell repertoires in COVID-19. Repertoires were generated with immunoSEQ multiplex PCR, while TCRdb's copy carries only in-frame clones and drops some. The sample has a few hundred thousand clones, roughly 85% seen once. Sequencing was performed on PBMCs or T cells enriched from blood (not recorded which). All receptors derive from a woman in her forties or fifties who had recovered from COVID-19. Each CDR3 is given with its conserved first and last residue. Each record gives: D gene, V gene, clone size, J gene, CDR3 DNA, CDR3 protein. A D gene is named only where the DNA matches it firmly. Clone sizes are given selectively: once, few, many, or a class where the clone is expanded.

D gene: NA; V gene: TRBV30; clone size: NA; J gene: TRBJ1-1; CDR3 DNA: TGTGCCTGGAGCCCCGGGCCACGAGGGACTGAAGCTTTCTTT; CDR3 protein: CAWSPGPRGTEAFF
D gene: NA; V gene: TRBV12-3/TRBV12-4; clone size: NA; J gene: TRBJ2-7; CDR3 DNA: TGTGCCAGCAGCCCCCGACAGTACGAGCAGTACTTC; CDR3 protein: CASSPRQYEQYF
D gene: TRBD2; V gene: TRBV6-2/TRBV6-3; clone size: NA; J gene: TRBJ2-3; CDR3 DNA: TGTGCCAGCAGTTATGGGGCGGGAGGGTCAGATACGCAGTATTTT; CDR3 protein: CASSYGAGGSDTQYF
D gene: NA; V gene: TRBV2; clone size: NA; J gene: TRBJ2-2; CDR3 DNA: TGTGCCAGCAGTTTACGGACACCCGCTCACTTACTAGGGGAGCTGTTTTTT; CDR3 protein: CASSLRTPAHLLGELFF
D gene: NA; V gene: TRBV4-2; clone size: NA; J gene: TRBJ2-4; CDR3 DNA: TGTGCCAGCAGCCAAGATACCCCTCGAGCGAACATTCAGTACTTC; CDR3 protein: CASSQDTPRANIQYF
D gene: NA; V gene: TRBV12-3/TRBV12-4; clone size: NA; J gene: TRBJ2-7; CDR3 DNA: TGTGCCACCTCTAGCGCCGGAGTCTACGAGCAGTACTTC; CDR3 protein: CATSSAGVYEQYF
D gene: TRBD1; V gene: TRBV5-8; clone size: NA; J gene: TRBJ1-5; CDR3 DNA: TGTGCCAGCAGCCCGGGACAGGGCGGAGGCAATCAGCCCCAGCATTTT; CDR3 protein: CASSPGQGGGNQPQHF
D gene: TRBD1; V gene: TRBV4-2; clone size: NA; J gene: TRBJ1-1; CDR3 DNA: TGTGCCAGCAGCCAAGTCACAGGGGACACTGAAGCTTTCTTT; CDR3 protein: CASSQVTGDTEAFF
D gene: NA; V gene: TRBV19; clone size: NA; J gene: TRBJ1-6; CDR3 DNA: TGTGCCAGTCAGGCAGGCTTAAATTCACCCCTCCACTTT; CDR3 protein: CASQAGLNSPLHF
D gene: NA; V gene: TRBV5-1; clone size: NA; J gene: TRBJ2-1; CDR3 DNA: TGCGCCAGCAGCTTGGAGTTAGCTCCCCTCAATGAGCAGTTCTTC; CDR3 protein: CASSLELAPLNEQFF
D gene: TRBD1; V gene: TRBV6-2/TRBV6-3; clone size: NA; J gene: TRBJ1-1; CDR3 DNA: TGTGCCAGCAGTTACCAGGGACAGCGAGACACTGAAGCTTTCTTT; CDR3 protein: CASSYQGQRDTEAFF
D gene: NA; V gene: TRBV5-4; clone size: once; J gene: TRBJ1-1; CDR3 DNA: TGTGCCAGCAGCTTTTTGCACAGGCCAAACACTGAAGCTTTCTTT; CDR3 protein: CASSFLHRPNTEAFF
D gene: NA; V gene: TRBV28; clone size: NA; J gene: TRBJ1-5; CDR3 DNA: TGTGCCAGCAGTCCGCGGGGCAGGGCCTCCCAGCATTTT; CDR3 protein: CASSPRGRASQHF
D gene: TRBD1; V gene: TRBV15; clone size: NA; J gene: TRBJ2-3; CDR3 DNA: TGTGCCACCAGCAGCCCCAGACAGGGGGCGCGAGATACGCAGTATTTT; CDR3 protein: CATSSPRQGARDTQYF
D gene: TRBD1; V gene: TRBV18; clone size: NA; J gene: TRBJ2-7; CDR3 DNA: TGTGCCAGCTCACCTGCCGGGACAGGGGGCGCCTACGAGCAGTACTTC; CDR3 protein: CASSPAGTGGAYEQYF
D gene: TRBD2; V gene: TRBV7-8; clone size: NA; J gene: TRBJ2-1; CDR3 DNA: TGTGCCAGCAGGCAGGGGACTAGCGGGGGGAATGAGCAGTTCTTC; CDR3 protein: CASRQGTSGGNEQFF
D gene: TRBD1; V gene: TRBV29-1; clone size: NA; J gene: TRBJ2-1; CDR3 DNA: TGCAGCATTGACCCCCCCGGGACAGGGGTGCAGTTCTTC; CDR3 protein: CSIDPPGTGVQFF
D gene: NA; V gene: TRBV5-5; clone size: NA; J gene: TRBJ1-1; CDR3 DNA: TGTGCCAGCAGCTTGGCAGGGAATCGGAACACTGAAGCTTTCTTT; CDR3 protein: CASSLAGNRNTEAFF
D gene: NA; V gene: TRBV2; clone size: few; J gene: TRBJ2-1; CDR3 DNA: TGTGCCAGCAGCCCCGACGGGTTAAGCGATGAGCAGTTCTTC; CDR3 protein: CASSPDGLSDEQFF
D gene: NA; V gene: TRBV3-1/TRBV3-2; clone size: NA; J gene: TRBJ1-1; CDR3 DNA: TGTGCCAGCAGCCAATTCGTGAACACTGAAGCTTTCTTT; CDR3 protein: CASSQFVNTEAFF
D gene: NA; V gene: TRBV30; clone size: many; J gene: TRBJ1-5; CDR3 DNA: TGTGCCTGGAGTGGGGCAGTTTCCCAGCCCCAGCATTTT; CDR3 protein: CAWSGAVSQPQHF
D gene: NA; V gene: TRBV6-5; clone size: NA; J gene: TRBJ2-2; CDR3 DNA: TGTGCCAGCAGTATTAGTTACGATGACGGGGAGCTGTTTTTT; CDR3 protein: CASSISYDDGELFF
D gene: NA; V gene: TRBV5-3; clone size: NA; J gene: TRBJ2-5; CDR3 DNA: TGTGCCAGAAGCTTGGTGGGGGGCCAAGAGACCCAGTACTTC; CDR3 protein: CARSLVGGQETQYF
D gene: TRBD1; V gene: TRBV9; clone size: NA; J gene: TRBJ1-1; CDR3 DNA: TGTGCCAGCAGCGGACACGAGGGACAGGTGAACACTGAAGCTTTCTTT; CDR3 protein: CASSGHEGQVNTEAFF
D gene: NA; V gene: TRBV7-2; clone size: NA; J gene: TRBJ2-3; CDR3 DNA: TGTGCCAGCAGCTTAGCTCGGGGCACAGATACGCAGTATTTT; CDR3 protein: CASSLARGTDTQYF
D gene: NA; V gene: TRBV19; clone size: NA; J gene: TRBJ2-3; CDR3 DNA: TGTGCCAGTAGTCCGACTAACAATCCAGATACGCAGTATTTT; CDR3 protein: CASSPTNNPDTQYF
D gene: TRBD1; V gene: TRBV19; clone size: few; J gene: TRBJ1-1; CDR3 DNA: TGTGCCAGTAGTGACCCCAGGGGGCAAGGGACTGAAGCTTTCTTT; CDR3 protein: CASSDPRGQGTEAFF